These T cell receptor beta chains were read from a single sample in a study of response to subunit inactivated influenza vaccine. MiXCR was run by TCRdb on the RT-PCR reads, yielding one entry per CDR3 protein. The sample holds about 620,000 distinct CDR3 sequences, about 11% seen once. The sample was also reused in another study, on T cells expressing NK-cell markers.

The sequencing used PBMCs from blood, collected on the day of vaccination. These receptors all stem from a man aged 45-60 years who received an inactivated influenza vaccine. CDR3s include the opening cysteine and the closing phenylalanine or tryptophan. D genes are given only for firm matches. Some rows have no size entry. The others give once, few or many, or a class for an expanded clone.

V gene,clone size,CDR3 length,J gene,D gene,CDR3 DNA,CDR3 protein
TRBV15,few,16,TRBJ1-5,TRBD1,TGTGCCACCAGCAGAGTTTTAGAACAGGGGAATCAGCCCCAGCATTTT,CATSRVLEQGNQPQHF
TRBV5-1,NA,15,TRBJ2-7,TRBD2,TGCGCCAGCAGCTTGTGGGGACTAGTTAAGGACGAGCAGTACTTC,CASSLWGLVKDEQYF
TRBV9,NA,14,TRBJ1-2,NA,TGTGCCAGCAGCGTAGGTCGGGGTTACTATGGCTACACCTTC,CASSVGRGYYGYTF
TRBV11-2,NA,17,TRBJ2-6,TRBD1,TGTGCCAGCAGCCAACAGGGGGCCCTCTCTGGGGCCAACGTCCTGACTTTC,CASSQQGALSGANVLTF
TRBV5-6,few,13,TRBJ2-3,NA,TGTGCCAGCAGCTTGTGGAGGGCAGATACGCAGTATTTT,CASSLWRADTQYF
TRBV12-3/TRBV12-4,NA,15,TRBJ2-7,TRBD2,TGTGCCAGCAGTTCTTTTCCTAGCGGGTCCTACGAGCAGTACTTC,CASSSFPSGSYEQYF
TRBV12-3/TRBV12-4,NA,14,TRBJ2-5,TRBD2,TGTGCCAGCAACAAGCGGGGGGGCCAAGAGACCCAGTACTTC,CASNKRGGQETQYF
TRBV7-9,few,12,TRBJ2-4,NA,TGTTCGTTTGAAGGCCCCAAAAACATTCAGTACTTC,CSFEGPKNIQYF
TRBV30,few,12,TRBJ2-2,NA,TGTGCCTGGAGAAAGAACACCGGGGAGCTGTTTTTT,CAWRKNTGELFF
TRBV7-2,many,14,TRBJ2-1,NA,TGTGCCAGCAGCTTATTTGTAGGGAACAATGAGCAGTTCTTC,CASSLFVGNNEQFF
TRBV11-1,NA,15,TRBJ2-7,NA,TGTGCCAGCAGCCACAACAGGGTAGACTCCTACGAGCAGTACTTC,CASSHNRVDSYEQYF
TRBV30,few,12,TRBJ2-1,NA,TGTGCCTGGAGGAAACTAGGTCTCGAGCAGTTCTTC,CAWRKLGLEQFF
TRBV4-1,NA,17,TRBJ1-3,NA,TGCGCCAGCAGCCAATCGTACCCAGGGGATGCGGGAAACACCATATATTTT,CASSQSYPGDAGNTIYF
TRBV29-1,NA,15,TRBJ2-3,NA,TGCAGCGCTCAGAAAGCTATACCTTCCACAGATACGCAGTATTTT,CSAQKAIPSTDTQYF
TRBV28,NA,14,TRBJ2-2,TRBD2,TGTGCCAGCAGTTTTAGCGGGAGGGCGAAGGAGCTGTTTTTT,CASSFSGRAKELFF
TRBV12-3/TRBV12-4,few,15,TRBJ2-7,TRBD1,TGTGCCAGCAGTTCTCGAGGGGGCCAGGGATACGAGCAGTACTTC,CASSSRGGQGYEQYF
TRBV10-3,NA,15,TRBJ1-6,NA,TGTGCCATCAGTCGACCGGACACCAATAATTCACCCCTCCACTTT,CAISRPDTNNSPLHF
TRBV6-1,NA,15,TRBJ2-5,TRBD2,TGTGCCAGCAAGGGACTAGCGGGAACGAAGGAGACCCAGTACTTC,CASKGLAGTKETQYF
TRBV20-1,NA,16,TRBJ1-4,TRBD1,TGCAGTGCTAGAGGCGCCTCCGGGACAGGGTATGAAAAACTGTTTTTT,CSARGASGTGYEKLFF
TRBV6-1,NA,15,TRBJ2-2,NA,TGTGCCAGCAGCCCCCCCTCCGGGAGACCCGGGGAGCTGTTTTTT,CASSPPSGRPGELFF
TRBV6-5,NA,14,TRBJ2-1,TRBD1,TGTGCCAGCAGTTACTCTTTGGCGGACAGGGGGAAGTTCTTC,CASSYSLADRGKFF
TRBV5-1,NA,15,TRBJ2-3,NA,TGCGCCAGCAACCCTGATGGGGACAGCACAGATACGCAGTATTTT,CASNPDGDSTDTQYF
TRBV4-1,NA,15,TRBJ1-3,TRBD1,TGCGCCAGCAGAACGGGACAGAAGGTTCGAAACACCATATATTTT,CASRTGQKVRNTIYF
TRBV20-1,NA,14,TRBJ2-7,NA,TGCAGTGCTAGGGTTGATCAGGGGTTCTACGAGCAGTACTTC,CSARVDQGFYEQYF
TRBV7-2,many,16,TRBJ2-7,TRBD2,TGTGCCAGCAGCTTCGGGCTAGCGGGCCAATCCTACGAGCAGTACTTC,CASSFGLAGQSYEQYF
TRBV5-6,NA,14,TRBJ2-7,NA,TGTGCCAGCAGCTTGGGTTACAGGGCCTACGAGCAGTACTTC,CASSLGYRAYEQYF
TRBV5-1,NA,15,TRBJ2-1,TRBD1,TGCGCCAGCAGCTGGACAGGGGCCTCCTACAATGAGCAGTTCTTC,CASSWTGASYNEQFF
TRBV10-2,once,14,TRBJ2-7,NA,TGCGCCAGCAGTGAGCCGGGACTCATCTACGAGCAGTACTTC,CASSEPGLIYEQYF
TRBV7-2,many,15,TRBJ2-7,NA,TGTGCCAGCAGCTTAGTGGAACTGGGAACCTACGAGCAGTACTTC,CASSLVELGTYEQYF
TRBV10-3,NA,16,TRBJ2-3,TRBD2,TGTGCCATCAGCGGAGGGAGCGGGAGGGCCTTAGATACGCAGTATTTT,CAISGGSGRALDTQYF
TRBV9,many,13,TRBJ1-1,NA,TGTGCCAGCAGCCCTTATCACGGGGAGGGAGCTTTCTTT,CASSPYHGEGAFF
TRBV6-2/TRBV6-3,few,15,TRBJ1-2,TRBD1,TGTGCCAGCAGTTACCCTCCGGGACAGCGCTATGGCTACACCTTC,CASSYPPGQRYGYTF
TRBV4-1,few,15,TRBJ2-7,NA,TGCGCCAGCAGCCATCCGGGTCTACAAGACTACGAGCAGTACTTC,CASSHPGLQDYEQYF
TRBV6-5,few,16,TRBJ2-7,TRBD1,TGTGCCAGCAGTTACTCGAGGGGACAGGGCTCCTACGAGCAGTACTTC,CASSYSRGQGSYEQYF
TRBV6-1,few,15,TRBJ1-5,NA,TGTGCCAGCAGTCGGGGTTGGGGGAGCAATCAGCCCCAGCATTTT,CASSRGWGSNQPQHF
TRBV12-3/TRBV12-4,NA,15,TRBJ1-5,NA,TGTGCCAGCAGTTTAGGGGCAGGGAGAGGGCAGCCCCAGCATTTT,CASSLGAGRGQPQHF
TRBV6-5,many,15,TRBJ1-1,TRBD1,TGTGCCAGCAGTACTCGGGACAGGGGGCGAGGTGAAGCTTTCTTT,CASSTRDRGRGEAFF
TRBV6-5,NA,17,TRBJ2-3,NA,TGTGCCAGCAGTTATCCGAGACTAGAAGTCGGGGCAGATACGCAGTATTTT,CASSYPRLEVGADTQYF
TRBV12-3/TRBV12-4,many,15,TRBJ1-1,TRBD1,TGTGCCAGCAGTCGCCGGGACAGGGGCGTGGTTGAAGCTTTCTTT,CASSRRDRGVVEAFF
TRBV3-1,few,14,TRBJ1-2,TRBD1,TGTGCCAGCTTTACGGGACAGAGAAACTATGGCTACACCTTC,CASFTGQRNYGYTF
TRBV7-2,NA,17,TRBJ1-2,NA,TGTGCCAGCAGCTTATTCTTTAGGCGTTCGGTGAGCTATGGCTACACCTTC,CASSLFFRRSVSYGYTF
TRBV7-6,NA,16,TRBJ2-5,TRBD2,TGTGCCAGCAGCTTAAATAGCGGGAGCGTCCAAGAGACCCAGTACTTC,CASSLNSGSVQETQYF
TRBV20-1,NA,13,TRBJ2-1,TRBD1,TGCAGTGCTATTGACAGGGGGGACAATGAGCAGTTCTTC,CSAIDRGDNEQFF
TRBV4-2,NA,16,TRBJ2-5,TRBD2,TGTGCCAGCAGCCACCCTGGACTAGCGGGAGGAGAGACCCAGTACTTC,CASSHPGLAGGETQYF
TRBV10-3,few,11,TRBJ2-2,NA,TGTGCCATCAGTGTAACCGGGGAGCTGTTTTTT,CAISVTGELFF